This TCR beta chain stems from a study of blood T cell repertoires in COVID-19. Study context: The United States, Italy and Spain supplied acute and convalescent COVID-19 samples. Sources were T cells, B-cell-depleted T cells, or PBMCs; the material itself was cDNA or gDNA.

V lost 3 bases and J lost 3; bases outside the gene matches: 8. CDR1 is SGHDT and CDR2 is YYEEEE in the germline V gene. The CDR3 runs to 17 residues. Authors' processing steps: Amplifying reference gene primers gave estimates of nucleated cell counts. The method was immunoSEQ multiplex PCR; TCRdb's version includes in-frame clones alone and lacks a portion of them. V, J and clone size were drawn from that table, and D and trimming were deduced from the DNA. The sample consists of approximately 410,000 clones, 86% of them appearing once. The chain joins TRBV5-6 to TRBJ2-6, with 8 bases fitting TRBD1. Source material: peripheral blood. The TCR originated in a woman aged 25 to 39 with active or convalescent COVID-19. The CDR3 DNA reads TGTGCCAGCAGCTGGGGGACAGGTGGAAGTGGGGCCAACGTCCTGACTTTC. Translated: CASSWGTGGSGANVLTF.